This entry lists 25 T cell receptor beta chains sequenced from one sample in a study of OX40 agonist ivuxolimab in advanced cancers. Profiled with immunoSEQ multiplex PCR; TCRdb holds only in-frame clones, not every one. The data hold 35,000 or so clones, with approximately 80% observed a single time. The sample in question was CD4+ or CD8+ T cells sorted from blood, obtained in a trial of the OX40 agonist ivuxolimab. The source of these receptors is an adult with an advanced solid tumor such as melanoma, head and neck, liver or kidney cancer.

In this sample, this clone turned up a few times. The CDR3 DNA reads TGTGCCAGTAGTACTTCCCTCCAGGGGGGCACTGAAGCTTTCTTT. Its protein product is CASSTSLQGGTEAFF. The rearrangement links TRBV19 to TRBJ1-1; 7 bases are shared with TRBD1. Germline lookup yields CDR1 LNHDA and CDR2 SQIVND (reference sequence). There are 15 residues in the CDR3. The J segment lost 4 bases and the V segment lost 4 bases, leaving 9 bases of the junction unmatched.

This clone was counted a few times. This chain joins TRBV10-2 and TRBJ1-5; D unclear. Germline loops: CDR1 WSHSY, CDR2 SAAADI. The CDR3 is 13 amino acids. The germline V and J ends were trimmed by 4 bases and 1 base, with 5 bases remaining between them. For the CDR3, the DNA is TGCGCCAGCAGTGGAAACAGCAATCAGCCCCAGCATTTT. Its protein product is CASSGNSNQPQHF.

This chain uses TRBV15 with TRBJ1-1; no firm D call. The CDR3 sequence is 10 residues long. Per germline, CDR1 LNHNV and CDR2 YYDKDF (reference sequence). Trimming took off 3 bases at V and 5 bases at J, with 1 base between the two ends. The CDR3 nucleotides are TGTGCCACCAGCAGGACTGAAGCTTTCTTT. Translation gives CATSRTEAFF.

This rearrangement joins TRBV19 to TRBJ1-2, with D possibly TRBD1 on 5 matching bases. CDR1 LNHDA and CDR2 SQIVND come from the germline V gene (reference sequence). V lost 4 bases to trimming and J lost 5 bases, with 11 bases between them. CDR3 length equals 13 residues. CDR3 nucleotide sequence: TGTGCCAGTAGTACGGGGACGGGATATGGCTACACCTTC. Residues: CASSTGTGYGYTF.

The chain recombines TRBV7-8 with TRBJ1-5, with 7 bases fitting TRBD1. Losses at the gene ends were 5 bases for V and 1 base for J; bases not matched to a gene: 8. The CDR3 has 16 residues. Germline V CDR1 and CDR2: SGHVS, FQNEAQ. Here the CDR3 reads CASSPRQGGSNQPQHF. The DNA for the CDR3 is TGTGCCAGCAGCCCCCGACAGGGAGGAAGCAATCAGCCCCAGCATTTT.

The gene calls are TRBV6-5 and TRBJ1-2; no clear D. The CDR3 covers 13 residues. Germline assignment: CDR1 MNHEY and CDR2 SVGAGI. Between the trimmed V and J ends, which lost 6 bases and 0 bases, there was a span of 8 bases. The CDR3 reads CASRRGTNYGYTF. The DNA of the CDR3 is TGTGCCAGCAGACGCGGGACTAACTATGGCTACACCTTC.

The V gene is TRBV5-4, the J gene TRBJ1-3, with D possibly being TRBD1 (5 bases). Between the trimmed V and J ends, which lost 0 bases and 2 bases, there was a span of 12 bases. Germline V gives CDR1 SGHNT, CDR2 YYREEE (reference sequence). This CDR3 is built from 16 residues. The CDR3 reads CASSLAGGGTGNTIYF. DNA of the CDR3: TGTGCCAGCAGCTTGGCCGGGGGGGGAACTGGAAACACCATATATTTT.

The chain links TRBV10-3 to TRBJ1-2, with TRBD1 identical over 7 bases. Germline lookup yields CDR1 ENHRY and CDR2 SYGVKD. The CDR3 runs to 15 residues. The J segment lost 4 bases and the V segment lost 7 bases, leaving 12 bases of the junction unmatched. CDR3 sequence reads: CAINTQPGQIYGYTF. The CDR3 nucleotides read TGTGCCATCAATACACAACCGGGACAGATCTATGGCTACACCTTC.

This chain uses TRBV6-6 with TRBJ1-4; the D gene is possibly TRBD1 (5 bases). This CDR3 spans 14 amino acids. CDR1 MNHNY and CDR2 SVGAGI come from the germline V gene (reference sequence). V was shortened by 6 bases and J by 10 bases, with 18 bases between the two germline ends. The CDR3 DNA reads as TGTGCCAGCAGGGACCGGGGCGAAGAGGCAAAACTGTTTTTT. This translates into CASRDRGEEAKLFF.

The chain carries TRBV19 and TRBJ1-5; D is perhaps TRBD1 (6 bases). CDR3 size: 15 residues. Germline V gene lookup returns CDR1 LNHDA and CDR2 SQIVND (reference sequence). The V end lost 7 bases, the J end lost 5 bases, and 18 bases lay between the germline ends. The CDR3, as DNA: TGTGCCAGTAAAACGGATGGACAGACCGATCAGCCCCAGCATTTT. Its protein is CASKTDGQTDQPQHF.

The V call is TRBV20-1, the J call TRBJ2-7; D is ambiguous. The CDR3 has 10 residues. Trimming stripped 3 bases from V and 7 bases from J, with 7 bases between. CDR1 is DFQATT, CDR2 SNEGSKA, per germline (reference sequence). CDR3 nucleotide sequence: TGCAGTGCTAGTCGTGCTGAGCAGTACTTC. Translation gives CSASRAEQYF.

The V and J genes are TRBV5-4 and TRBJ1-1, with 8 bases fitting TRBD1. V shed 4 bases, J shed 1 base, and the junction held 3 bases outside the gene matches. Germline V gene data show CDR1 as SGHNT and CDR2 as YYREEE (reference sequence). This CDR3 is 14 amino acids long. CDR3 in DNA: TGTGCCAGCAGCACCGGGACAGGGAACACTGAAGCTTTCTTT. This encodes CASSTGTGNTEAFF.

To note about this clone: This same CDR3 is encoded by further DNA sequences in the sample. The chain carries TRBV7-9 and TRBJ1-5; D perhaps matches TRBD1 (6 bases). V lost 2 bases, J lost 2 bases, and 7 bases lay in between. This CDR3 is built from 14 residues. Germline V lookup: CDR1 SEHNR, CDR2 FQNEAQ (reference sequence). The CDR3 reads CASSLSGGNQPQHF. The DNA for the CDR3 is TGTGCCAGCAGCTTATCAGGGGGCAATCAGCCCCAGCATTTT.

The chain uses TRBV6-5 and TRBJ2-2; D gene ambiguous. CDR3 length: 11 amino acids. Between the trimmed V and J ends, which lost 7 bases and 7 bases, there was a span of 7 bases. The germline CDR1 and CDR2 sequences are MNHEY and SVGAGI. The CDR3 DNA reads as TGTGCCAGCAAGAGGAGCGGGGAGCTGTTTTTT. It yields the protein CASKRSGELFF.

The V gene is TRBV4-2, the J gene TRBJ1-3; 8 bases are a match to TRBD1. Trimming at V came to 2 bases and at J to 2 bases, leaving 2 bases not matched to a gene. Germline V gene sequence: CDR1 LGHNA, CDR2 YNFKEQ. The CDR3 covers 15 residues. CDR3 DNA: TGTGCCAGCAGCCAAAGGACAGGGCCTGGAAACACCATATATTTT. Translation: CASSQRTGPGNTIYF.

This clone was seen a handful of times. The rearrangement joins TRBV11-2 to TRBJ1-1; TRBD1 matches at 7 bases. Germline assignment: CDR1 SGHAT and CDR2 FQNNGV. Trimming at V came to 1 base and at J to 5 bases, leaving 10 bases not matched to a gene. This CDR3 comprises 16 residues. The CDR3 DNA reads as TGTGCCAGCAGCTTAGGACAGGGTCGGGCTAGTACTGAAGCTTTCTTT. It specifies CASSLGQGRASTEAFF.

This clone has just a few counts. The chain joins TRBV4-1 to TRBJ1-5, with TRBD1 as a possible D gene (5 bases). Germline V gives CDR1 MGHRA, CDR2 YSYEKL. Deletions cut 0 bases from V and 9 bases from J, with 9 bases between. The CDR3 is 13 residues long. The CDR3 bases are TGCGCCAGCAGCCAAGACCATGGGGGGCCCCAGCATTTT. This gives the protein CASSQDHGGPQHF.

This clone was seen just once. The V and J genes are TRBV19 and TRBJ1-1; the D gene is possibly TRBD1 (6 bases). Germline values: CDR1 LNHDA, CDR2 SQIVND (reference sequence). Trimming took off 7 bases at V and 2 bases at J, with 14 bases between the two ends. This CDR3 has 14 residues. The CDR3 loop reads CASKDRFDNTEAFF. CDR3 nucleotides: TGTGCCAGTAAAGACAGGTTCGATAACACTGAAGCTTTCTTT.

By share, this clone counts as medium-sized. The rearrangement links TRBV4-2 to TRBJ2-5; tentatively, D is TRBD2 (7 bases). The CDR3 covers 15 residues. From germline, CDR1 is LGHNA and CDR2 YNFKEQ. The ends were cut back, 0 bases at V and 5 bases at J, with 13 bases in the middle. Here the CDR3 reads CASSQEGGGGETQYF. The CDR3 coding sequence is TGTGCCAGCAGCCAAGAAGGGGGGGGAGGTGAGACCCAGTACTTC.

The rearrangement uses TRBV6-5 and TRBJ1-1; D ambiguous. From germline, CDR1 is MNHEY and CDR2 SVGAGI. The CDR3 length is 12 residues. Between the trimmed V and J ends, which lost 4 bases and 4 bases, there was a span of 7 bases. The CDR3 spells CASSSPGTEAFF. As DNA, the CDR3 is TGTGCCAGCAGTTCTCCAGGCACTGAAGCTTTCTTT.

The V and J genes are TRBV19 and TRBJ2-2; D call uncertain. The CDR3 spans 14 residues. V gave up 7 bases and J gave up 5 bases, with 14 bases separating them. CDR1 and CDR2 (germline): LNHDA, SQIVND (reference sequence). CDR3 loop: CASIGSGRTGELFF. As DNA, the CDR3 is TGTGCCAGTATTGGGTCGGGTAGGACCGGGGAGCTGTTTTTT.

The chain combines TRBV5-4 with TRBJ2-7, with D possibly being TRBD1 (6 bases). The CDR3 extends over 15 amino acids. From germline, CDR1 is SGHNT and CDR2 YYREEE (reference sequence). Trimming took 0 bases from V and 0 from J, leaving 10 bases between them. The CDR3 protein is CASSLGQGLSYEQYF. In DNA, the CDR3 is TGTGCCAGCAGCTTGGGGCAGGGGCTCTCCTACGAGCAGTACTTC.

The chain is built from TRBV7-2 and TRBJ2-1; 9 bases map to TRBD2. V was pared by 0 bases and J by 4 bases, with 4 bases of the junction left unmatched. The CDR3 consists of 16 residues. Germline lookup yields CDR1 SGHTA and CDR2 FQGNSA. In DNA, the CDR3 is TGTGCCAGCAGCTTAGCTAGCGGGGGTATATACAATGAGCAGTTCTTC. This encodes CASSLASGGIYNEQFF.

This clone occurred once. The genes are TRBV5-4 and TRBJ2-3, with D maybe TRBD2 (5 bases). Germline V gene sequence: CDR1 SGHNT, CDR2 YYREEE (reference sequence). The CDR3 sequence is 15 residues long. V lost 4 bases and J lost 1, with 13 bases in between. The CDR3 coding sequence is TGTGCCAGCAGCCCTCTAGCCCTCGGCACAGATACGCAGTATTTT. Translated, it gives CASSPLALGTDTQYF.

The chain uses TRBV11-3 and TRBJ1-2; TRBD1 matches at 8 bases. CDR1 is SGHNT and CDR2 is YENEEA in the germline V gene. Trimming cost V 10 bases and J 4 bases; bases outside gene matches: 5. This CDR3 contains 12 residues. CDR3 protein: CATTGEVYGYTF. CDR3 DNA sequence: TGTGCCACGACAGGGGAGGTCTATGGCTACACCTTC. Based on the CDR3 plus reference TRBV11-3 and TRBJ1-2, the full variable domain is EAGVVQSPRYKIIEKKQPVAFWCNPISGHNTLYWYLQNLGQGPELLIRYENEEAVDDSQLPKDRFSAERLKGVDSTLKIQPAELGDSAVYLCATTGEVYGYTFGSGTRLTVV.